The 15 T cell receptor beta chains below all came from one sample that was sequenced in a study of blood T cells in healthy people across ages. Through a sample-barcoded 5' primer and a J-beta primer mix, a second PCR was run for 7 to 11 cycles. TCRdb re-analysed the 5' RACE reads in MiXCR, keeping a single row per CDR3 protein. The data contain about 640,000 distinct CDR3 sequences, under 70% of them singletons. The source material was blood. The receptors shown here come from a man between 60 and 70 years old in good health.

Many counts were recorded for this clonotype. The rearrangement uses TRBV20-1 and TRBJ2-5; 8 bases match TRBD2. Trimming removed 0 bases from V and 5 bases from J; junction bases left unmatched: 5. The length of the CDR3 is 14 residues. CDR1 is DFQATT and CDR2 is SNEGSKA in the germline V gene (reference sequence). CDR3 sequence: CSARDGRGDETQYF. The CDR3 DNA is TGCAGTGCTAGAGATGGGCGGGGGGATGAGACCCAGTACTTC.

This chain links TRBV28 with TRBJ2-6; D gene uncertain. V shed 2 bases and J shed 0 bases, with 5 bases lying between them. The CDR3 spans 15 residues. The V gene's germline CDR1 is MDHEN and CDR2 SYDVKM. The CDR3 region has the DNA TGTGCCAGCAGTTTAAGCCACTCTGGGGCCAACGTCCTGACTTTC. It specifies CASSLSHSGANVLTF.

The chain uses TRBV5-6 and TRBJ2-7, with no clear D. V was shortened by 1 base and J by 2 bases, with 10 bases between the two germline ends. This CDR3 comprises 14 residues. Germline values: CDR1 SGHDT, CDR2 YYEEEE. CDR3 protein: CASSLYGPPYEQYF. The CDR3 DNA reads TGTGCCAGCAGCTTGTATGGCCCGCCCTACGAGCAGTACTTC. Based on the CDR3 plus reference TRBV5-6 and TRBJ2-7, the full variable domain is DAGVTQSPTHLIKTRGQQVTLRCSPKSGHDTVSWYQQALGQGPQFIFQYYEEEERQRGNFPDRFSGHQFPNYSSELNVNALLLGDSALYLCASSLYGPPYEQYFGPGTRLTVT.

The rearrangement links TRBV20-1 to TRBJ1-1, with unresolved D. Between the trimmed V and J ends, which lost 3 bases and 2 bases, there was a span of 13 bases. The CDR3 totals 14 residues. In germline, CDR1 is DFQATT, CDR2 SNEGSKA (reference sequence). For the CDR3, the DNA is TGCAGTGCTAGCGCCTCGGGTGCCAACACTGAAGCTTTCTTT. Protein product: CSASASGANTEAFF.

This clonotype was seen repeatedly, ten times or more. This chain uses TRBV20-1 with TRBJ2-5; a possible D gene is TRBD2 (6 bases). Trimming removed 3 bases from V and 1 base from J, with 15 bases in between. Germline V gene lookup returns CDR1 DFQATT and CDR2 SNEGSKA (reference sequence). This CDR3 contains 15 residues. The CDR3 DNA sequence: TGCAGTGCTAGCGTTCGGCGGGGCGTCCAAGAGACCCAGTACTTC. Translated, it gives CSASVRRGVQETQYF.

The chain is built from TRBV20-1 and TRBJ1-1, with D perhaps TRBD1 (5 bases). Deletions cut 3 bases from V and 2 bases from J, with 13 bases between. Germline V gives CDR1 DFQATT, CDR2 SNEGSKA (reference sequence). The CDR3 length is 14 residues. CDR3 loop: CSARDRRVNTEAFF. The CDR3 region has the DNA TGCAGTGCTAGGGATCGCAGGGTTAACACTGAAGCTTTCTTT.

The chain links TRBV13 to TRBJ2-6, with 7 bases aligning to TRBD1. The CDR3 has 15 residues. Germline CDR1 PRHDT, CDR2 FYEKMQ (reference sequence). V was pared by 8 bases and J by 6 bases, with 10 bases of the junction left unmatched. This CDR3 is CASARTGRVANVLTF. CDR3 nucleotide sequence: TGTGCCAGCGCCCGGACAGGCAGGGTGGCCAACGTCCTGACTTTC.

This clonotype has more than one count but fewer than ten. The J gene is TRBJ1-1, the V gene TRBV20-1; D possibly corresponds to TRBD1 (5 bases). The germline CDR1 and CDR2 sequences are DFQATT and SNEGSKA (reference sequence). This CDR3 has 15 amino acids. The V end was cut by 1 base, the J end by 1 base, with 13 bases between. CDR3 protein: CSARASGAGNTEAFF. The CDR3, as DNA: TGCAGTGCTAGAGCTTCCGGGGCCGGGAACACTGAAGCTTTCTTT.

This chain joins TRBV18 and TRBJ2-1; weak D call: TRBD2 (5 bases). V lost 5 bases and J 1 base, leaving 6 bases between the germline ends. CDR1 is KGHSH, CDR2 LQKENI, per germline. This CDR3 is 13 amino acids long. The CDR3 loop is CASSEGSYNEQFF. Here the CDR3 DNA reads TGTGCCAGCTCAGAGGGTTCCTACAATGAGCAGTTCTTC.

The V gene is TRBV27, the J gene TRBJ2-7, with D hard to call. Germline assignment: CDR1 MNHEY and CDR2 SMNVEV (reference sequence). Trimming stripped 4 bases from V and 0 bases from J, with 19 bases between. There are 17 residues in the CDR3. CDR3 DNA: TGTGCCAGCAGTTACAGAGGTCCTCGGTATACCTCCTACGAGCAGTACTTC. It translates to CASSYRGPRYTSYEQYF.

In this sample, this clonotype turned up many times. This sequence may be a read error, since a much larger clone differs from it by one base. The chain employs TRBV20-1 and TRBJ2-5; TRBD2 aligns across 8 bases. V was pared by 5 bases and J by 11 bases, with 10 bases of the junction left unmatched. This CDR3 has 12 amino acids. Germline CDR1 is DFQATT and CDR2 is SNEGSKA (reference sequence). The CDR3 DNA reads TGCAGTGCTCAGCGGGAGTACAATGAGCAGTACTTC. Its protein product is CSAQREYNEQYF.

This chain joins TRBV24-1 and TRBJ1-2, with 7 bases lining up with TRBD1. Germline loops: CDR1 KGHDR, CDR2 SFDVKD. Trimming at V came to 3 bases and at J to 5 bases, leaving 2 bases not matched to a gene. The CDR3 is made up of 13 amino acids. In DNA, the CDR3 is TGTGCCACCAGTGATACGACAGGGTATGGCTACACCTTC. It is translated as CATSDTTGYGYTF.

The V gene is TRBV24-1, the J gene TRBJ2-1; TRBD2 matches at 11 bases. The germline gives CDR1 KGHDR, CDR2 SFDVKD. The CDR3 loop spans 16 amino acids. Germline trimming cut 0 bases from V and 8 bases from J; bases unmatched to any gene: 5. The CDR3 nucleotides read TGTGCCACCAGTGATTTGACTAGCGGGGGAGAGGATGAGCAGTTCTTC. This translates into CATSDLTSGGEDEQFF.

J is TRBJ2-7 and V is TRBV6-1; 9 nucleotides agree with TRBD1. V shed 6 bases and J 3 bases; nucleotides not matched to a gene: 18. The CDR3 covers 18 residues. Germline-derived CDR1 and CDR2 are MNHNS and SASEGT. This CDR3 reads CASSPNFNLGTGSYEQYF. The CDR3 nucleotides read TGTGCCAGCAGCCCCAACTTTAATCTCGGGACAGGGAGCTACGAGCAGTACTTC.

This chain links TRBV6-5 with TRBJ2-7; 10 bases line up with TRBD1. This CDR3 has 15 amino acids. Trimming took 0 bases from V and 5 from J; bases not matched to a gene: 4. Germline assignment: CDR1 MNHEY and CDR2 SVGAGI. The CDR3 nucleotides are TGTGCCAGCAGTTACTCGGGACAGGGGCCGAACGAGCAGTACTTC. Residues: CASSYSGQGPNEQYF.